This T cell receptor (beta chain) was sequenced during a study of cytomegalovirus exposure and HLA in healthy donors. PCR employed 60 Vbeta and 13 Jbeta primers. Measured with immunoSEQ multiplex PCR; TCRdb has only the in-frame clones, and not every one. The table records some 120,000 clones, 80% of them present only once. In its sample, this clone was seen a few times. This TCR was recovered from a male donor in good health and CMV-seronegative. The sample comprised PBMCs.

CDR3 loop: CASSGDSSKETQYF. The DNA for the CDR3 is TGTGCCAGCAGCGGGGACAGCTCAAAAGAGACCCAGTACTTC. This chain uses TRBV7-9 with TRBJ2-5, with 7 bases aligning to TRBD1. V gave up 5 bases and J gave up 3 bases; unmatched junction bases: 6. The CDR3 extends over 14 amino acids. CDR1 SEHNR and CDR2 FQNEAQ come from the germline V gene (reference sequence).